Listed here is a single TCR beta chain. Antigen specificity is unknown. V dropped 1 base and J dropped 6 bases, with 35 bases sitting between them. CDR1 and CDR2 from the germline V gene are MNHEY and SMNVEV (reference sequence). The CDR3 contains 22 residues. Through a sample-barcoded 5' primer and a J-beta primer mix, a second PCR was run for roughly 6 to 12 cycles. TCRdb itself ran the 5' RACE reads through MiXCR, one entry per CDR3 protein. The sample carries approximately 1.5 million distinct CDR3 sequences, around 36% recorded once. This record comes from a study of blood T cells in healthy people across ages. Study-wide results and limits: With naive T cell percentage, TCR beta diversity showed a strong correlation.

The sample taken for sequencing was blood. The chain uses TRBV27 and TRBJ2-3, with D perhaps matching TRBD2 (6 bases). The source is a woman in her twenties or thirties in good health. The CDR3 bases are TGTGCCAGCAGTTTATTCCGCACACGGGGCGGGGTGGACTTACTTTTCAGGGATACGCAGTATTTT. Its translation: CASSLFRTRGGVDLLFRDTQYF.